A selection of T cell receptor beta chains follows, all from one sample in a study of blood T cell repertoires in COVID-19. Repertoires were generated with immunoSEQ multiplex PCR, while TCRdb's copy carries only in-frame clones and drops some. The repertoire consists of 200,000 or so clones, with 88% occurring once and the leading ten covering roughly 2.7%. Sample: PBMCs or T cells enriched from blood (not recorded which). The receptors were gathered from a woman under 40 who had recovered from COVID-19. Each CDR3 is given with its conserved first and last residue. Fields, in order: J gene, V gene, D gene, clone size, CDR3 DNA, CDR3 protein. The D gene is left open where the match is weak. Size is omitted from some rows. Given values are once, few, many or a class for expanded clones.

TRBJ1-1 | TRBV7-2 | . | . | TGTGCCAGCAGCTCCCCGGGCCAGGGTCATGGATTCACTGAAGCTTTCTTT | CASSSPGQGHGFTEAFF
TRBJ1-5 | TRBV27 | . | . | TGTGCCAGCAGCGTATCAGGGCCCTATCAGCCCCAGCATTTT | CASSVSGPYQPQHF
TRBJ1-2 | TRBV7-8 | . | . | TGTGCCAGCAGCTTACAGGGGAGGGGGGATGGCTACACCTTC | CASSLQGRGDGYTF
TRBJ1-6 | TRBV25-1 | . | . | TGTGCCAGCAGTGAGAACCAGGCCCGACGGAATTCACCCCTCCACTTT | CASSENQARRNSPLHF
TRBJ2-1 | TRBV27 | . | . | TGTGCCAGCAGTTTAAGTGGGACATTCTCCTACAATGAGCAGTTCTTC | CASSLSGTFSYNEQFF
TRBJ2-3 | TRBV12-5 | . | . | TGTGCTAGTCGAGATAGTGACAGATACACAGATACGCAGTATTTT | CASRDSDRYTDTQYF
TRBJ2-5 | TRBV6-5 | . | . | TGTGCCAGCAGTCGCGGACAGTTACAAGAGACCCAGTACTTC | CASSRGQLQETQYF
TRBJ1-1 | TRBV3-1/TRBV3-2 | . | . | TGTGCCAGCAGCCAAGTCTTCCGGACAGAGAACACTGAAGCTTTCTTT | CASSQVFRTENTEAFF
TRBJ2-7 | TRBV10-1 | . | . | TGCGCCAGCAGTTCGGACACTTACGAGCAGTACTTC | CASSSDTYEQYF
TRBJ2-1 | TRBV4-3 | TRBD2 | . | TGCGCCAGCAGCCAAGATGCGAGCGGGGGGGCTCTTGTGCAGTTCTTC | CASSQDASGGALVQFF
TRBJ1-2 | TRBV4-3 | . | . | TGCGCCAGCAGCCAAGATAGACAGGCCTATGGCTACACCTTC | CASSQDRQAYGYTF
TRBJ2-7 | TRBV19 | . | . | TGTGCCAGTAGTATAGGACAGTACTACGAGCAGTACTTC | CASSIGQYYEQYF
TRBJ1-4 | TRBV7-8 | . | few | TGTGCCAGCAGCTTGGGGAGGGCTAATGAAAAACTGTTTTTT | CASSLGRANEKLFF
TRBJ1-6 | TRBV5-4 | TRBD1 | . | TGTGCCAGCAGCCATGGACAGGGTACTTTTAATTCACCCCTCCACTTT | CASSHGQGTFNSPLHF
TRBJ2-7 | TRBV18 | TRBD2 | . | TGTGCCAGCTCACCACGAGGGACTAGCGAGAACGAGCAGTACTTC | CASSPRGTSENEQYF
TRBJ1-3 | TRBV4-2 | . | once | TGTGCCAGCAGCCCTAGGGGGGGAGACCTCTCTGGAAACACCATATATTTT | CASSPRGGDLSGNTIYF
TRBJ2-7 | TRBV10-3 | . | . | TGTGCCATCAGTGCCGGGACACCCTCCGAGCAGTACTTC | CAISAGTPSEQYF
TRBJ1-3 | TRBV15 | . | . | TGTGCCACCAGCAGGGCCATCCTCTTCTCTGGAAACACCATATATTTT | CATSRAILFSGNTIYF
TRBJ2-1 | TRBV3-1/TRBV3-2 | . | . | TGTGCCAGCAGCCAGGCTAGCGTGGAGCAGTTCTTC | CASSQASVEQFF
TRBJ2-7 | TRBV19 | . | . | TGTGCCAGCGGAACAGGGCAGGGGAGCCACGAGCAGTACTTC | CASGTGQGSHEQYF
TRBJ2-3 | TRBV4-3 | TRBD1 | . | TGCGCCAGCAGCCAAACAATAATACCGGGACAGAAGGATACGCAGTATTTT | CASSQTIIPGQKDTQYF
TRBJ1-1 | TRBV4-3 | . | . | TGCGCCAGCACCAAGAACCAGGGGAACACTGAAGCTTTCTTT | CASTKNQGNTEAFF
TRBJ2-2 | TRBV2 | . | . | TGTGCCAGCAGTGCACACCTCAACACCGGGGAGCTGTTTTTT | CASSAHLNTGELFF